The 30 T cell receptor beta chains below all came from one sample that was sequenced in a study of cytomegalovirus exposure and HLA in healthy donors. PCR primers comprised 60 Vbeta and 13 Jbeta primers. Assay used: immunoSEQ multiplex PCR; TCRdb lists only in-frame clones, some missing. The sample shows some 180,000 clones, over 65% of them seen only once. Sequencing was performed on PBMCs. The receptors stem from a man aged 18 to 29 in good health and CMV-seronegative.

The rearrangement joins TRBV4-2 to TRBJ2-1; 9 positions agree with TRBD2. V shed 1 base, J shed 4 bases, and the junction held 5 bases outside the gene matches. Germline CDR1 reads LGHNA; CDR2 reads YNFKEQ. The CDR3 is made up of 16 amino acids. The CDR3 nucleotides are TGTGCCAGCAGCCAAGGGGGGCTAGCGGGGTACAATGAGCAGTTCTTC. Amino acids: CASSQGGLAGYNEQFF.

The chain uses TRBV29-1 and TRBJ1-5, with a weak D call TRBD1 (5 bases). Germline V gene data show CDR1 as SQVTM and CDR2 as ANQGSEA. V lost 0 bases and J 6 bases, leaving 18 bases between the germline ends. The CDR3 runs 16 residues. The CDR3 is CSVEEGWGRGGQPQHF. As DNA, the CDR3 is TGCAGCGTTGAAGAAGGATGGGGGAGGGGAGGTCAGCCCCAGCATTTT.

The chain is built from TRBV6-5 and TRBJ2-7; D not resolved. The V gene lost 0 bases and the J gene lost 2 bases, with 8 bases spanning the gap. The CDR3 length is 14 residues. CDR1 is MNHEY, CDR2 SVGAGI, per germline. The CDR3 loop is CASSYSYRTYEQYF. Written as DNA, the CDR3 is TGTGCCAGCAGTTACTCCTACAGAACCTACGAGCAGTACTTC.

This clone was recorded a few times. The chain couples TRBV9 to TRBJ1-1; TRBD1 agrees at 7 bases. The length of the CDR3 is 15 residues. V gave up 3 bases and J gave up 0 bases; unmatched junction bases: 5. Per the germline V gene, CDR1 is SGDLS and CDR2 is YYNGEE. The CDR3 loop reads CASSERTGMNTEAFF. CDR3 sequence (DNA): TGTGCCAGCAGCGAGAGGACAGGTATGAACACTGAAGCTTTCTTT.

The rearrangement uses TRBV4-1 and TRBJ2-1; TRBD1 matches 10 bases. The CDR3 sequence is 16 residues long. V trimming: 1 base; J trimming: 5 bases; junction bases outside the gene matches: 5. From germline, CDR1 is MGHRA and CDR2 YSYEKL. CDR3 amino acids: CASSQGTGQGHNEQFF. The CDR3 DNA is TGCGCCAGCAGCCAAGGGACGGGACAGGGGCACAATGAGCAGTTCTTC.

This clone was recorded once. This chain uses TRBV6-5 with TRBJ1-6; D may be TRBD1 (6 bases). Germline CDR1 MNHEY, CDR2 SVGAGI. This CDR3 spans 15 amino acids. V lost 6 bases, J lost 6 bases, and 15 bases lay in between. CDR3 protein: CASRRGGQINSPLHF. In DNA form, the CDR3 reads TGTGCCAGCAGACGGGGGGGGCAGATTAATTCACCCCTCCACTTT.

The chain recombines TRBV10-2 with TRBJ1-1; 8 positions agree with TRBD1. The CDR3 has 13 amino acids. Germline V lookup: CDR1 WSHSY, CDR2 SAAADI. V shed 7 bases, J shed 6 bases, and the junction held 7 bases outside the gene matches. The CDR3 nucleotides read TGCGCCAGCACGGACAGGGCGGACTCTGAAGCTTTCTTT. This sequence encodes CASTDRADSEAFF.

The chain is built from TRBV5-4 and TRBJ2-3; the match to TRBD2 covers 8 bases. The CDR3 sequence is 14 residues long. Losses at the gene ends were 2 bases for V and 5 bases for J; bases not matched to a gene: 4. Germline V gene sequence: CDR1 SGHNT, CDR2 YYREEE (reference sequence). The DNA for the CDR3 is TGTGCCAGCAGCTTAACCAGCGGGGGAGATACGCAGTATTTT. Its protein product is CASSLTSGGDTQYF. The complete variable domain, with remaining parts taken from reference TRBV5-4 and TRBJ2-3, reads ETGVTQSPTHLIKTRGQQVTLRCSSQSGHNTVSWYQQALGQGPQFIFQYYREEENGRGNFPPRFSGLQFPNYSSELNVNALELDDSALYLCASSLTSGGDTQYFGPGTRLTVL.

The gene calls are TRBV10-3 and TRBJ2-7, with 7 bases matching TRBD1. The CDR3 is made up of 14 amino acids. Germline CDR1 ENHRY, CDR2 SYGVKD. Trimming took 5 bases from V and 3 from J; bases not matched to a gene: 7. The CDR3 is CAISSQGVDYEQYF. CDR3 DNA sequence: TGTGCCATCAGTAGCCAGGGGGTCGACTACGAGCAGTACTTC.

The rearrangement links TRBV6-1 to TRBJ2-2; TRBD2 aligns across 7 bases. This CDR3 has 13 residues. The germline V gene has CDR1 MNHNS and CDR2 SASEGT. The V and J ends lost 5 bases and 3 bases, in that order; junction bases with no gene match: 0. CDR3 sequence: CASSSGDTGELFF. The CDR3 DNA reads TGTGCCAGCAGTAGCGGGGACACCGGGGAGCTGTTTTTT.

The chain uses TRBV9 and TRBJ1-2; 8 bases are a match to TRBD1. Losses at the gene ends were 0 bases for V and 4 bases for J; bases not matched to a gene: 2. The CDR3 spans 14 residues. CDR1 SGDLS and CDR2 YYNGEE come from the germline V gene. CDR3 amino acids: CASSVGDRGYGYTF. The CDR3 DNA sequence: TGTGCCAGCAGCGTAGGAGACAGGGGCTATGGCTACACCTTC.

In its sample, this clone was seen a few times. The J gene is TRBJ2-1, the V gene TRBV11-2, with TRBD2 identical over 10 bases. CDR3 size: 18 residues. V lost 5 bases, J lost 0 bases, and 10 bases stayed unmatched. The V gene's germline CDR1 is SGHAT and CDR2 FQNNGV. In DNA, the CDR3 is TGTGCCAGCAGCACCTACACTAGCGGGGTAACCTCCTACAATGAGCAGTTCTTC. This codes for CASSTYTSGVTSYNEQFF.

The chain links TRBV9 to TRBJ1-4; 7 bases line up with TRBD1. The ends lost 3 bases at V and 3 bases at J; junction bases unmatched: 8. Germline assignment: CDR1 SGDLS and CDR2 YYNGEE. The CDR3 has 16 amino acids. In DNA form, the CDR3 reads TGTGCCAGCAGCGCTTTTGACAGGGTGGCTAATGAAAAACTGTTTTTT. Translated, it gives CASSAFDRVANEKLFF.

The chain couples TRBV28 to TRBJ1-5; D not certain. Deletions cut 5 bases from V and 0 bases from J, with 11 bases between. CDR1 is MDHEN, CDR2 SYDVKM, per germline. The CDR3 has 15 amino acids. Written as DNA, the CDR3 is TGTGCCAGCAGTGTAGGTCAGGCTAGCAATCAGCCCCAGCATTTT. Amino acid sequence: CASSVGQASNQPQHF.

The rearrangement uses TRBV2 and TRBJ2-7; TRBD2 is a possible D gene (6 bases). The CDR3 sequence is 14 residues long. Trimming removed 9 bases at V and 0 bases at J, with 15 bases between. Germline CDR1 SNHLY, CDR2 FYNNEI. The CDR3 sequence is CASRRDGSSYEQYF. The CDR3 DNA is TGTGCCAGTCGGAGGGACGGGAGCTCCTACGAGCAGTACTTC.

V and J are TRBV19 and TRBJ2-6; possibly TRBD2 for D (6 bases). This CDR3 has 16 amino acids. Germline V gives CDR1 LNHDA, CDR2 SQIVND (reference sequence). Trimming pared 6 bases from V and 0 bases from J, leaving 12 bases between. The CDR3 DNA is TGTGCCAGTAGATCGGGACTCTTCTCTGGGGCCAACGTCCTGACTTTC. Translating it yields CASRSGLFSGANVLTF. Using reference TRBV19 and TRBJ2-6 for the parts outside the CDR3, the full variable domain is DGGITQSPKYLFRKEGQNVTLSCEQNLNHDAMYWYRQDPGQGLRLIYYSQIVNDFQKGDIAEGYSVSREKKESFPLTVTSAQKNPTAFYLCASRSGLFSGANVLTFGAGSRLTVL.

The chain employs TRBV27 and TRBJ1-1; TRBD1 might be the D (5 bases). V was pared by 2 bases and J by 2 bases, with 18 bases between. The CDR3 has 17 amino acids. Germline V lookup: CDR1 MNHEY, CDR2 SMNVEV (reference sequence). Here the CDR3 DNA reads TGTGCCAGCAGTTTACCCGGCGCGGGACGTCGAAACACTGAAGCTTTCTTT. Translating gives CASSLPGAGRRNTEAFF.

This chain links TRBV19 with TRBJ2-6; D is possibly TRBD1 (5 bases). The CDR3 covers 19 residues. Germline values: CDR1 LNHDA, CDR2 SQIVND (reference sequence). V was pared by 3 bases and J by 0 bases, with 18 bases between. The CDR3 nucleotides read TGTGCCAGTAGTATTCTTGACAGAGCCCACCCCTCTGGGGCCAACGTCCTGACTTTC. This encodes CASSILDRAHPSGANVLTF.

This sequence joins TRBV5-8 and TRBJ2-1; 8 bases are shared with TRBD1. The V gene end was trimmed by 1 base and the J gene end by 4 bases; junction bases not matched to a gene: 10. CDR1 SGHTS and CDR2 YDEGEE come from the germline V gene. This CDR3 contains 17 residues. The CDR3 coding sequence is TGTGCCAGCAGCTTGAGTCCGGGGACAGGCGTTTACAATGAGCAGTTCTTC. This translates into CASSLSPGTGVYNEQFF.

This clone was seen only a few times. Written as DNA, the CDR3 is TGCGCCAGCAGCAGGGGCTCCAACTATGGCTACACCTTC. It encodes CASSRGSNYGYTF. The chain couples TRBV5-1 to TRBJ1-2; possibly TRBD1 for D (5 bases). Germline V gives CDR1 SGHRS, CDR2 YFSETQ. The CDR3 spans 13 residues. V was trimmed by 4 bases and J by 2 bases, leaving 9 bases between them.

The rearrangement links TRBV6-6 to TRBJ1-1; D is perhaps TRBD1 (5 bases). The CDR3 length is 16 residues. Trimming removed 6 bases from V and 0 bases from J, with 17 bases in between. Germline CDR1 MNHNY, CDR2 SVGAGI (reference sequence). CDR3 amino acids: CASSGGIGPMNTEAFF. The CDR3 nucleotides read TGTGCCAGCAGCGGGGGGATAGGACCCATGAACACTGAAGCTTTCTTT.

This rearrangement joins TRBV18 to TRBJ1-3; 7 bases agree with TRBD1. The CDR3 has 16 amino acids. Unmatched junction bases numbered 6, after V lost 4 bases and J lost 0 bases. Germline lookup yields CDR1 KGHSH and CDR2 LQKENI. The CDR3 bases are TGTGCCAGCTCACACGGACAGGTCCGCTCTGGAAACACCATATATTTT. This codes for CASSHGQVRSGNTIYF.

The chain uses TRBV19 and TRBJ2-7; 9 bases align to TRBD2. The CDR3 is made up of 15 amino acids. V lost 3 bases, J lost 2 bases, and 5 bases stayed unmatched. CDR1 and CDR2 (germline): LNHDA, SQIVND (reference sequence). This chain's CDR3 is CASSIRPSGTYEQYF. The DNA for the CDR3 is TGTGCCAGTAGTATTCGGCCTAGCGGGACCTACGAGCAGTACTTC.

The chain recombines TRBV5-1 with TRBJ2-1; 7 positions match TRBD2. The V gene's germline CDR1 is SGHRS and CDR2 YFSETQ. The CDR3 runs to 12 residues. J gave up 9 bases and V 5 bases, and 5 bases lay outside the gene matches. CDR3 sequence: CASREGEGEQFF. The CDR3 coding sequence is TGCGCCAGCAGGGAAGGGGAGGGTGAGCAGTTCTTC.

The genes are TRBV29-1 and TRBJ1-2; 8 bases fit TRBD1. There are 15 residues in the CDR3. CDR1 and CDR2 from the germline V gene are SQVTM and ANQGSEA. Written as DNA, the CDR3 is TGCACCGCCGTTCTAGGTGGACAGGGCGGGGGCGGCTACACCTTC. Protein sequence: CTAVLGGQGGGGYTF.

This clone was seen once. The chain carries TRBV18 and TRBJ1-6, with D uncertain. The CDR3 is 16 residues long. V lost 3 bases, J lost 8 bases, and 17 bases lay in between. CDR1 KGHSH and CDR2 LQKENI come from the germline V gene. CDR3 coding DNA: TGTGCCAGCTCACCCCGCTGGAGAGATACGGATTCACCCCTCCACTTT. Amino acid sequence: CASSPRWRDTDSPLHF. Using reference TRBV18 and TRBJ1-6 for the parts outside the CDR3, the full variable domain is NAGVMQNPRHLVRRRGQEARLRCSPMKGHSHVYWYRQLPEEGLKFMVYLQKENIIDESGMPKERFSAEFPKEGPSILRIQQVVRGDSAAYFCASSPRWRDTDSPLHFGNGTRLTVT.

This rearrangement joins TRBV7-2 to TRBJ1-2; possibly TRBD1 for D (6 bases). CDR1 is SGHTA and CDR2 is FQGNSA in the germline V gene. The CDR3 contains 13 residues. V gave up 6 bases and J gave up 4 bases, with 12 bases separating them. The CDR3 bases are TGTGCCAGCAGTTCGGACAGAATCTATGGCTACACCTTC. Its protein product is CASSSDRIYGYTF.

CDR3 amino acids: CASSFRGTEAFF. CDR3 DNA sequence: TGTGCCAGCAGCTTTAGGGGAACTGAAGCTTTCTTT. V usage is TRBV5-6 and J usage is TRBJ1-1; D is perhaps TRBD1 (5 bases). Germline CDR1 is SGHDT and CDR2 is YYEEEE. The V end was cut by 2 bases, the J end by 5 bases, with 7 bases between. The CDR3 is 12 residues long.

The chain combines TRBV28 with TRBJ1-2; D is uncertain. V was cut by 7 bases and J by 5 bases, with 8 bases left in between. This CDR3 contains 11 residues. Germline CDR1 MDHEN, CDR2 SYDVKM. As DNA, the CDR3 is TGTGCCAGCAAGTCCGGGTATGGCTACACCTTC. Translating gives CASKSGYGYTF.

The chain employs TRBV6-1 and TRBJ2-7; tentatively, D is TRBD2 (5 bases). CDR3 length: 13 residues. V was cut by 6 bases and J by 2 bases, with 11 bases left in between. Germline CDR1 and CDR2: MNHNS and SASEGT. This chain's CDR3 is CASRPAGAYEQYF. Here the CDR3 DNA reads TGTGCCAGCAGGCCGGCCGGGGCCTACGAGCAGTACTTC.